This T cell receptor (beta chain) was retrieved from a study of blood T cell repertoires in COVID-19. Some clones are missing from TCRdb's copy, which holds only in-frame ones; the method was immunoSEQ multiplex PCR. Altogether around 120,000 clones are present, around 87% being singletons, with the ten largest covering 25% to 30%. CDR1 is MDHEN and CDR2 is SYDVKM in the germline V gene. V was cut by 8 bases and J by 10 bases, with 17 bases left in between. The CDR3 spans 13 residues. The clonotype was recovered from a woman between 70 and 85 years old with acute or convalescent COVID-19. This chain uses TRBV28 with TRBJ1-4; D not resolved. Sequenced: peripheral blood. CDR3 protein: CASGLPEHGKLFF. The CDR3 region has the DNA TGTGCCAGCGGGCTGCCAGAACACGGAAAACTGTTTTTT.